One sample yielded the 5 T cell receptor beta chains listed below, sequenced in a study of CD8 T cells in ankylosing spondylitis. TCRdb independently ran MiXCR on the 5' RACE reads; one entry per CDR3 protein. The profile shows fewer than 200,000 distinct CDR3 sequences, 18% of them singletons. The sequenced sample was blood, either unsorted or a sorted T cell fraction (not recorded which). Source of these receptors: a male donor with ankylosing spondylitis or in good health (not recorded which).

This chain links TRBV5-6 with TRBJ1-2; tentative D call: TRBD1 (5 bases). Trimming removed 5 bases at V and 3 bases at J, with 8 bases between. Germline CDR1 is SGHDT and CDR2 is YYEEEE. The CDR3 covers 12 residues. The chain's CDR3 is CASSQGHYGYTF. DNA for the CDR3: TGTGCCAGCAGTCAGGGACACTATGGCTACACCTTC.

In regard to this clonotype: This may stem from a read error, because a much larger clone lies one nucleotide away. V usage is TRBV29-1 and J usage is TRBJ1-1, with D possibly being TRBD1 (5 bases). V dropped 3 bases and J dropped 6 bases, with 11 bases sitting between them. The length of the CDR3 is 12 residues. Germline values: CDR1 SQVTM, CDR2 ANQGSEA. This CDR3 reads CSVDDGGAEAFF. In DNA form, the CDR3 reads TGCAGCGTTGACGATGGGGGAGCTGAAGCTTTCTTT.

This sequence joins TRBV20-1 and TRBJ1-2, with a possible D match to TRBD1 (5 bases). V gave up 8 bases and J gave up 5 bases, with 15 bases separating them. From germline, CDR1 is DFQATT and CDR2 SNEGSKA (reference sequence). The CDR3 contains 12 residues. The CDR3 region is CSPLEGAYGYTF. DNA of the CDR3: TGCAGTCCCCTAGAAGGGGCGTATGGCTACACCTTC.

This clonotype was seen many times. The V gene is TRBV12-3 or TRBV12-4, the J gene TRBJ1-1; 7 bases map to TRBD1. CDR3 length: 16 amino acids. The ends lost 6 bases at V and 6 bases at J; junction bases unmatched: 16. CDR3 sequence (DNA): TGTGCCAGCAGCCCCTTCCCCGGGACAGTCATTCCTGAAGCTTTCTTT. Protein product: CASSPFPGTVIPEAFF.

This clonotype was recorded many times. The CDR3 coding sequence is TGTGCCAGCAGCAAGACTAGCGGGAGGGCCCTACGATACGAGCAGTACTTC. This gives the protein CASSKTSGRALRYEQYF. This sequence joins TRBV14 and TRBJ2-7; 14 bases are shared with TRBD2. Germline V gene lookup returns CDR1 SGHDN and CDR2 FVKESK. V trimming: 5 bases; J trimming: 4 bases; junction bases outside the gene matches: 10. The CDR3 has 17 amino acids.